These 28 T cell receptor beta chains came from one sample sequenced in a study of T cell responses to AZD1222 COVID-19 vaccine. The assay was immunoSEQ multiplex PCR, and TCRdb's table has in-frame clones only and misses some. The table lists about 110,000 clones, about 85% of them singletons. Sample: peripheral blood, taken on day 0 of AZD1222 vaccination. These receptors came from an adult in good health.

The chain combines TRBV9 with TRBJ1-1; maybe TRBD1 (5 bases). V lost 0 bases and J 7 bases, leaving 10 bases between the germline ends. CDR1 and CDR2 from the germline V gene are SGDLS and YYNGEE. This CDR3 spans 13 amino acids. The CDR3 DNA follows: TGTGCCAGCAGCGTAGGGGGGGAAATTGAAGCTTTCTTT. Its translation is CASSVGGEIEAFF.

CDR3 sequence: CASSSTGGWNTGELFF. The CDR3 DNA follows: TGTGCCAGCAGCTCGACAGGGGGATGGAACACCGGGGAGCTGTTTTTT. This chain uses TRBV7-6 with TRBJ2-2; TRBD1 aligns across 9 bases. CDR3 size: 16 residues. The germline V gene encodes CDR1 SGHVS and CDR2 FNYEAQ. The V segment lost 4 bases and the J segment 1 base; nucleotides outside the gene matches: 4. Variable domain in full (rest from reference TRBV7-6 and TRBJ2-2): GAGVSQSPRYKVTKRGQDVALRCDPISGHVSLYWYRQALGQGPEFLTYFNYEAQQDKSGLPNDRFSAERPEGSISTLTIQRTEQRDSAMYRCASSSTGGWNTGELFFGEGSRLTVL.

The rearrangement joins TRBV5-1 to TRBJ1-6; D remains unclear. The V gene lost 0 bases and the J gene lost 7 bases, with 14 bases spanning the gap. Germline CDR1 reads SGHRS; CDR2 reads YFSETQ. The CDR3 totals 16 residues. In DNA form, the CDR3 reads TGCGCCAGCAGCTTGGATGTGGTTTTAGGCAATTCACCCCTCCACTTT. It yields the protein CASSLDVVLGNSPLHF.

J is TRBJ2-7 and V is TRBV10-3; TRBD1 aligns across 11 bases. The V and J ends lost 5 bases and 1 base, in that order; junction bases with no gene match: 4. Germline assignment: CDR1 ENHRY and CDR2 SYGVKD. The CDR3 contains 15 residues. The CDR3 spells CAISTGTGGSYEQYF. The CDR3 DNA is TGTGCCATCAGTACCGGGACAGGGGGATCCTACGAGCAGTACTTC.

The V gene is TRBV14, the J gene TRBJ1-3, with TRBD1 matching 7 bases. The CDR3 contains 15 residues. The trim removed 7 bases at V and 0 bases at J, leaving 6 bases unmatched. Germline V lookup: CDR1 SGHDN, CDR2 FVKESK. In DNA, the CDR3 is TGTGCCAGCACCGCAGACAGGGACTCTGGAAACACCATATATTTT. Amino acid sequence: CASTADRDSGNTIYF.

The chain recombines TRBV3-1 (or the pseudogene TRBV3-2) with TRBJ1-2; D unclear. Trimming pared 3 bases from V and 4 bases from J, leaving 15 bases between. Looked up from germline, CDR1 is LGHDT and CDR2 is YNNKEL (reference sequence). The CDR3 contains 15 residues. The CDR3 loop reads CASSHRPSRFYGYTF. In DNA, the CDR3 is TGTGCCAGCAGCCATCGACCCTCTCGCTTCTATGGCTACACCTTC.

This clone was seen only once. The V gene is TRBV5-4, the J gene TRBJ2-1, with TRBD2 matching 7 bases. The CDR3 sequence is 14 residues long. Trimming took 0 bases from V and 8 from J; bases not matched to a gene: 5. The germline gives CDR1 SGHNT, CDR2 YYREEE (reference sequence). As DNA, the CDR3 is TGTGCCAGCAGCTTGGGGCGGGAGTCGGATGAGCAGTTCTTC. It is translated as CASSLGRESDEQFF.

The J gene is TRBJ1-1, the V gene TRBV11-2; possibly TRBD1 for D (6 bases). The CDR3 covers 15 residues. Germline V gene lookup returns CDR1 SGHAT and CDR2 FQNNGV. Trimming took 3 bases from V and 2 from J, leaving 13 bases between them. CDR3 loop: CASSLVGQHNTEAFF. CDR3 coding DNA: TGTGCCAGCAGCTTGGTAGGACAGCACAACACTGAAGCTTTCTTT.

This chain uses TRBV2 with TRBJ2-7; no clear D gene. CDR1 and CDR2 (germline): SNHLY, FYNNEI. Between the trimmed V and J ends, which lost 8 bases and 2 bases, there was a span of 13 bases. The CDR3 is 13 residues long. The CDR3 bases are TGTGCCAGCTCATCCGGGCTCACCTACGAGCAGTACTTC. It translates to CASSSGLTYEQYF.

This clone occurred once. The CDR3 DNA sequence: TGCGCCAGCAGTGAGAGACGGCTTGCTACGCAGTATTTT. Its protein is CASSERRLATQYF. The chain links TRBV10-1 to TRBJ2-3; D gene ambiguous. V was trimmed by 2 bases and J by 8 bases, leaving 11 bases between them. The CDR3 is 13 amino acids. CDR1 WNHNN and CDR2 SYGVQD come from the germline V gene (reference sequence).

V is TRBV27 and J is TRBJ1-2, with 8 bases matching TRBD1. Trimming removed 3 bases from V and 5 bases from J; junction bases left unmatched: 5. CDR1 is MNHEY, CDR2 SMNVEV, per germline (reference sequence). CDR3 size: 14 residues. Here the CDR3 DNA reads TGTGCCAGCAGTTTTACAGGGGGGAGTTATGGCTACACCTTC. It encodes CASSFTGGSYGYTF.

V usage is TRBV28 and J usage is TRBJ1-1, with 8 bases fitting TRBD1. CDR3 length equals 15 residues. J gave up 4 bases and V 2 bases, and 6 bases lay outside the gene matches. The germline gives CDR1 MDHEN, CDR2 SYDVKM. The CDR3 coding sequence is TGTGCCAGCAGTTTAAGCAGGGGGCGAGGCACTGAAGCTTTCTTT. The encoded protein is CASSLSRGRGTEAFF.

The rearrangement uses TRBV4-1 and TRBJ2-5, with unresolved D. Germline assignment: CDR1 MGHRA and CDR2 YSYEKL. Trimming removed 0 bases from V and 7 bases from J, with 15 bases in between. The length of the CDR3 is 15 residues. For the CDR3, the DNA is TGCGCCAGCAGCCAAGATAGGCAGGTCGGGTGGACCCAGTACTTC. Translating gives CASSQDRQVGWTQYF.

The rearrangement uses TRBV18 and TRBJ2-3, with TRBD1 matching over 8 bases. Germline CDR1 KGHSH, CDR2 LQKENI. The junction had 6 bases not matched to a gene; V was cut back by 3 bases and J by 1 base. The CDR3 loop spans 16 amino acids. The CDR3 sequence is CASSPLTGVGTDTQYF. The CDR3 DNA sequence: TGTGCCAGCTCACCGTTGACAGGGGTTGGCACAGATACGCAGTATTTT.

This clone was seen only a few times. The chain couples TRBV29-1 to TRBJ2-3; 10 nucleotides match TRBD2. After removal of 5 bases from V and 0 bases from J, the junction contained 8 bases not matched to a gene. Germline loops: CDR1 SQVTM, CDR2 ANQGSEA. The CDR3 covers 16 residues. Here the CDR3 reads CSVPKILAGSTDTQYF. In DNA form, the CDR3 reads TGCAGCGTTCCTAAAATACTAGCGGGGAGCACAGATACGCAGTATTTT.

Written as DNA, the CDR3 is TGTGCCAGCAGCTTCGGTCAACCGAACAATGAGCAGTTCTTC. Translating gives CASSFGQPNNEQFF. The genes are TRBV7-9 and TRBJ2-1, with D uncertain. Trimming took off 3 bases at V and 5 bases at J, with 11 bases between the two ends. The CDR3 consists of 14 residues. The germline CDR1 and CDR2 sequences are SEHNR and FQNEAQ (reference sequence).

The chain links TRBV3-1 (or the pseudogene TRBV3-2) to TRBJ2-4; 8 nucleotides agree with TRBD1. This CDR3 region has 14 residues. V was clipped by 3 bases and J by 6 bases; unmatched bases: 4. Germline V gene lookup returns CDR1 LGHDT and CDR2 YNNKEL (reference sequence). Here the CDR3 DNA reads TGTGCCAGCAGCCAGCAGGGGGCAGGAAACATTCAGTACTTC. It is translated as CASSQQGAGNIQYF.

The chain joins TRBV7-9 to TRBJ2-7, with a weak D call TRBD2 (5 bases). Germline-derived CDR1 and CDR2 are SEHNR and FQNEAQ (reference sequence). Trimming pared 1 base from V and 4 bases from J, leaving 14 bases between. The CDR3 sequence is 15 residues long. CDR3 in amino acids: CASSLVPKGSYEQYF. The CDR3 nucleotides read TGTGCCAGCAGCTTAGTTCCTAAAGGGAGTTACGAGCAGTACTTC.

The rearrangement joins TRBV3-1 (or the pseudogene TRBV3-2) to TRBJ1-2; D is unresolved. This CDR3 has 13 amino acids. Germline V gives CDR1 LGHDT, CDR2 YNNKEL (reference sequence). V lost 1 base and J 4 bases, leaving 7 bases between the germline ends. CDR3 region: CASSQAGSYGYTF. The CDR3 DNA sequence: TGTGCCAGCAGCCAAGCAGGTTCCTATGGCTACACCTTC.

The CDR3 reads CASSFSPFPNEQYF. CDR3 nucleotides: TGTGCCAGCAGTTTTTCTCCGTTCCCTAACGAGCAGTACTTC. V is TRBV6-5 and J is TRBJ2-7; D is unresolved. The germline V gene encodes CDR1 MNHEY and CDR2 SVGAGI. V was trimmed by 4 bases and J by 5 bases, leaving 15 bases between them. The CDR3 contains 14 residues.

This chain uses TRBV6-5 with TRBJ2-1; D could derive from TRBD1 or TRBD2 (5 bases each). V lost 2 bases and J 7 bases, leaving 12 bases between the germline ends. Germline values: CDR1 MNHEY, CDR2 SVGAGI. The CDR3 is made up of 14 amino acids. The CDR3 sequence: CASSYGLEGNEQFF. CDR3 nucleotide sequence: TGTGCCAGCAGTTACGGGCTAGAGGGGAATGAGCAGTTCTTC.

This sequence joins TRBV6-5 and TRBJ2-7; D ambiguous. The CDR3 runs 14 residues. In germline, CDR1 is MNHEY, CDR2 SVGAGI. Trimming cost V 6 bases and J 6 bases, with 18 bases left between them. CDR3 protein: CASSLSTGILEQYF. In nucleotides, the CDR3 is TGTGCCAGCAGCCTCTCGACTGGTATTCTCGAGCAGTACTTC.

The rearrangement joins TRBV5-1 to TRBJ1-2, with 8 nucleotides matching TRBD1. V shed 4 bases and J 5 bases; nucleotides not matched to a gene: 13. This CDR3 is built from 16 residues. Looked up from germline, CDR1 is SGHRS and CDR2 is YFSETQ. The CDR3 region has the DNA TGCGCCAGCAGCCTCGATTATACAGGGGGACAGTATGGCTACACCTTC. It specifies CASSLDYTGGQYGYTF. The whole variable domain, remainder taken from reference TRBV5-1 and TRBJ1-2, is KAGVTQTPRYLIKTRGQQVTLSCSPISGHRSVSWYQQTPGQGLQFLFEYFSETQRNKGNFPGRFSGRQFSNSRSEMNVSTLELGDSALYLCASSLDYTGGQYGYTFGSGTRLTVV.

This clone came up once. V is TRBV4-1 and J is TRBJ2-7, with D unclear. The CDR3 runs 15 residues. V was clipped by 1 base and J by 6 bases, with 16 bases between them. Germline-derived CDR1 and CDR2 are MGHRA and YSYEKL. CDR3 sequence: CASSQALGFSTEQYF. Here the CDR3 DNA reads TGCGCCAGCAGCCAAGCGCTCGGGTTCTCAACCGAGCAGTACTTC.

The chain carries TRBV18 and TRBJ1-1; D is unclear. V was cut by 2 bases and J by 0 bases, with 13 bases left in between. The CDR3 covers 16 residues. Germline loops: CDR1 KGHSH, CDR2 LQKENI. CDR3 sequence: CASSPRLLDLNTEAFF. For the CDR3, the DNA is TGTGCCAGCTCACCAAGGCTATTAGACCTGAACACTGAAGCTTTCTTT.

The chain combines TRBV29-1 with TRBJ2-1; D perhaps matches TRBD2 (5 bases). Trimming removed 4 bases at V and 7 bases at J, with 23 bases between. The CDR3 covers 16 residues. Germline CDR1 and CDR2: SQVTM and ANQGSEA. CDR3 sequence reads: CSVVRSSGAAPNEQFF. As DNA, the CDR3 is TGCAGCGTTGTTCGGTCAAGCGGCGCGGCCCCTAATGAGCAGTTCTTC.

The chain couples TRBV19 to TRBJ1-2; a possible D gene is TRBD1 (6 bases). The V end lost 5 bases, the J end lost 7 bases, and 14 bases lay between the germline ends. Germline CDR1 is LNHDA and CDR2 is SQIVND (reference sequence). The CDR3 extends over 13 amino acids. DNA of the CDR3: TGTGCCAGTAGTGAACAGGGAGGTTTTGGCTACACCTTC. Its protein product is CASSEQGGFGYTF.

The CDR3 protein is CASSQVGTSYGYTF. CDR3 bases: TGTGCCAGCAGCCAAGTGGGGACGTCCTATGGCTACACCTTC. V is TRBV14 and J is TRBJ1-2, with D tentatively TRBD1 (5 bases). Per germline, CDR1 SGHDN and CDR2 FVKESK. The CDR3 runs to 14 residues. V was shortened by 1 base and J by 4 bases, with 10 bases between the two germline ends. Together with reference TRBV14 and TRBJ1-2, the CDR3 gives the full variable domain: EAGVTQFPSHSVIEKGQTVTLRCDPISGHDNLYWYRRVMGKEIKFLLHFVKESKQDESGMPNNRFLAERTGGTYSTLKVQPAELEDSGVYFCASSQVGTSYGYTFGSGTRLTVV.